Listed below are T cell receptor beta chains from one sample, sequenced in a study of T cells in Graves' hyperthyroidism and ophthalmopathy. TCRdb reprocessed the multiplex PCR reads via MiXCR and lists one record per CDR3 protein. The sample includes hundreds of thousands of distinct CDR3 sequences, approximately 19% of them seen just once. The source material was blood. The receptors derive from a woman younger than 30 with Graves' hyperthyroidism. CDR3s include the opening cysteine and the closing phenylalanine or tryptophan.

cdr3_aa	j_call	v_call
CSAIAWGEETQYF	TRBJ2-5	TRBV20-1
CATSRDRGPTGEQYF	TRBJ2-7	TRBV15
CASSFQGRTEAFF	TRBJ1-1	TRBV27
CAISSPGSGNTIYF	TRBJ1-3	TRBV10-3
CASSSAGNTEAFF	TRBJ1-1	TRBV6-5
CATSRDVGGGQPQHF	TRBJ1-5	TRBV15
CASSFPGAISYTF	TRBJ1-2	TRBV27
CAISEFKGRAFF	TRBJ1-1	TRBV10-3
CASSSGPTGETQYF	TRBJ2-5	TRBV7-9
CASSSTGGLGSPLHF	TRBJ1-6	TRBV7-3
CASSYLTGGTYEQYF	TRBJ2-7	TRBV4-1
CASSFSTGLDGYTF	TRBJ1-2	TRBV11-2
CSVEDSTYPTDTQYF	TRBJ2-3	TRBV29-1
CAITRRTRGANVLTF	TRBJ2-6	TRBV7-8
CASSLTSQGDTIYF	TRBJ1-3	TRBV5-1
CASSSRDFYEQYF	TRBJ2-7	TRBV7-8
CASSVLAGEETQYF	TRBJ2-5	TRBV28
CASSPHRGGTEPQHF	TRBJ1-5	TRBV9
CAITNAAGEETQYF	TRBJ2-5	TRBV10-3
CASSQRPGGQPQHF	TRBJ1-5	TRBV4-1
CASSSPTRDRARQNYGYTF	TRBJ1-2	TRBV13
CSVEDRQGDYGYTF	TRBJ1-2	TRBV29-1
CASSTRTANTGELFF	TRBJ2-2	TRBV6-1
CASSPRGGPYEQYF	TRBJ2-7	TRBV12-3/TRBV12-4
CASSLGDRSSYEQYF	TRBJ2-7	TRBV5-4